The TCR beta chain described here comes from a study of cytomegalovirus exposure and HLA in healthy donors. General study findings and limits: The study labeled around 160 TCR beta chains cytomegalovirus-associated. A classifier reportedly called cytomegalovirus status with high sensitivity and specificity. Most TCRs appeared rarely, but some public TCRs recurred in many donors.

Points on this clone: Its antigen remains unidentified.

TCRdb keeps only in-frame clones here, not all; method: immunoSEQ multiplex PCR. This sample carries 150,000 to 200,000 clones, 85% to 90% of them seen once, and the ten largest clones take 5.7%. An approximately 120-subject validation cohort, separate from the approximately 700-subject first cohort, supplied the donors. The CDR3 consists of 16 residues. CDR1 SGHDN and CDR2 FVKESK come from the germline V gene. V was cut by 6 bases and J by 2 bases, with 20 bases left in between. This chain joins TRBV14 and TRBJ2-7; tentatively, D is TRBD1 or TRBD2 (5 bases each). The sequencing input was PBMCs. This clonotype was sampled from a young woman in good health and CMV-seronegative. CDR3 loop: CASSPQSGAGTYEQYF. The CDR3 bases are TGTGCCAGCAGTCCACAGTCCGGGGCAGGGACCTACGAGCAGTACTTC.